This record looks at one T cell receptor beta chain sequence and its context. Produced via immunoSEQ multiplex PCR; TCRdb's table is partial and in-frame only. This table holds about 660,000 clones, more than 75% found once. Germline V CDR1 and CDR2: SNHLY, FYNNEI. The length of the CDR3 is 17 residues. V lost 0 bases and J lost 2, with 16 bases in between. The record originates from a study of shared T cell receptors in the human thymus. These same data were also listed under a study on human thymus T cells.

This TCR was recovered from a boy under three years old with a congenital heart defect. The sequencing input was thymocytes. This chain links TRBV2 with TRBJ1-1, with D tentatively TRBD1 (5 bases). DNA for the CDR3: TGTGCCAGCAGTGAAGCCGGTGGGCAGGGCCTTAACACTGAAGCTTTCTTT. Its translation is CASSEAGGQGLNTEAFF.